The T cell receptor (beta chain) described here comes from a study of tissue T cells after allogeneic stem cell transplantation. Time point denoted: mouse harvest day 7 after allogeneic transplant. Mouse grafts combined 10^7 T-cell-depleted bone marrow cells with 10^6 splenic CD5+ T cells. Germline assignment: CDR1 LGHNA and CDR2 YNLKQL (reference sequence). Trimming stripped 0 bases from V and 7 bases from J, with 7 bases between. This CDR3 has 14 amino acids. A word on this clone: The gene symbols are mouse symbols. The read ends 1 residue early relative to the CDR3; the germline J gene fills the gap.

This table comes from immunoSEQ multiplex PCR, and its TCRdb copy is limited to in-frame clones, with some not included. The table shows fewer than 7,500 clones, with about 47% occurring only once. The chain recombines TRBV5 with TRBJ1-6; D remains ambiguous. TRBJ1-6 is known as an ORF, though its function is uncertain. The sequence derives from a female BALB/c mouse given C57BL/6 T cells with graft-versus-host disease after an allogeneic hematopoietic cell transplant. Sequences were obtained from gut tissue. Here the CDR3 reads CASSQERQNSPLYF. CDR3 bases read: TGTGCCAGCAGCCAAGAGAGACAAAATTCGCCCCTCTAC.